These 5 T cell receptor beta chains originate from one sample sequenced in a study of CD8 T cells in Susac syndrome. cDNA came from roughly 0.5 to 1 ug RNA primed by random hexamers. One entry per CDR3 protein, called by TCRdb with MiXCR from the immunoSEQ multiplex PCR reads. The sample has around 190,000 distinct CDR3 sequences; 85% to 95% are singletons. The sample was CD4+ T cells from PBMCs. The receptors come from a human donor in good health.

V and J are TRBV29-1 and TRBJ2-1; the match to TRBD2 covers 9 bases. Germline assignment: CDR1 SQVTM and CDR2 ANQGSEA. Trimming took 3 bases from V and 4 from J; bases not matched to a gene: 4. The CDR3 runs to 14 residues. The CDR3 DNA follows: TGCAGCGTTGATTCTAGCGGGGTTTACAATGAGCAGTTCTTC. Translating gives CSVDSSGVYNEQFF.

The chain joins TRBV6-6 to TRBJ2-1; TRBD2 aligns across 7 bases. The J segment lost 4 bases and the V segment lost 7 bases, leaving 7 bases of the junction unmatched. The CDR3 has 14 amino acids. Per germline, CDR1 MNHNY and CDR2 SVGAGI (reference sequence). The CDR3 coding sequence is TGTGCCAGCAAATTGGCGGGAGAATACAATGAGCAGTTCTTC. It translates to CASKLAGEYNEQFF.

J is TRBJ2-7 and V is TRBV20-1, with 9 bases identical to TRBD1. This CDR3 spans 14 amino acids. The junction had 3 bases not matched to a gene; V was cut back by 1 base and J by 2 bases. From germline, CDR1 is DFQATT and CDR2 SNEGSKA (reference sequence). CDR3 sequence: CSARGQGVAYEQYV. In nucleotides, the CDR3 is TGCAGTGCTAGAGGACAGGGGGTGGCCTACGAGCAGTACGTC.

V and J are TRBV2 and TRBJ1-1; D remains unclear. Trimming pared 10 bases from V and 1 base from J, leaving 7 bases between. Germline CDR1 reads SNHLY; CDR2 reads FYNNEI. CDR3 size: 11 residues. The CDR3 protein is CAIQTNTEAFF. For the CDR3, the DNA is TGTGCCATCCAAACGAACACTGAAGCTTTCTTT.

The V gene is TRBV6-5, the J gene TRBJ1-5, with TRBD1 as a possible D gene (6 bases). This CDR3 comprises 15 residues. The V end was cut by 6 bases, the J end by 0 bases, with 12 bases between. Germline assignment: CDR1 MNHEY and CDR2 SVGAGI. The CDR3 is CASSPRTVSNQPQHF. CDR3 DNA sequence: TGTGCCAGCAGCCCCCGGACAGTTAGCAATCAGCCCCAGCATTTT.